These 32 T cell receptor beta chains originate from one sample sequenced in a study of T cell clonotyping in hematopoietic cell transplantation. Libraries were prepared by immunoSEQ multiplex PCR; TCRdb keeps only in-frame clonotypes and omits some of them. The sample yields approximately 26,000 clones, 80% to 90% seen once. Time point noted: recipient sample about 28 days before transplant, after cytoreduction. The sample in question was peripheral blood mononuclear cells, obtained before stem cell transplant. The receptors were gathered from a woman aged 55 to 70 with acute myeloid leukemia. Some clones in this sample may be carry-over from other donors' samples.

The V gene is TRBV11-2, the J gene TRBJ2-3; 16 bases are shared with TRBD2. Germline trimming cut 5 bases from V and 4 bases from J; bases unmatched to any gene: 3. Germline values: CDR1 SGHAT, CDR2 FQNNGV. CDR3 length: 16 residues. The CDR3 DNA is TGTGCCAGCAGCCCCGGGACTAGCGGGAGGGCAGATACGCAGTATTTT. This codes for CASSPGTSGRADTQYF.

The genes are TRBV9 and TRBJ1-5; a weak D match, TRBD1 (5 bases). CDR3 length equals 14 residues. V was cut by 4 bases and J by 6 bases, with 14 bases left in between. Germline V gene data show CDR1 as SGDLS and CDR2 as YYNGEE. This CDR3 reads CASSFRGEGQPQHF. The CDR3 nucleotides read TGTGCCAGCAGCTTCCGAGGGGAAGGTCAGCCCCAGCATTTT.

The chain joins TRBV15 to TRBJ1-5; the D gene is possibly TRBD1 (5 bases). The CDR3 sequence is 11 residues long. V was pared by 5 bases and J by 11 bases, with 10 bases between. Per the germline V gene, CDR1 is LNHNV and CDR2 is YYDKDF (reference sequence). The CDR3 protein is CATSGGATQHF. DNA for the CDR3: TGTGCCACCAGCGGCGGGGCCACCCAGCATTTT.

V usage is TRBV6-6 and J usage is TRBJ2-7; 10 bases are shared with TRBD1. The CDR3 has 15 residues. Losses at the gene ends were 3 bases for V and 3 bases for J; bases not matched to a gene: 5. Germline V gene lookup returns CDR1 MNHNY and CDR2 SVGAGI (reference sequence). CDR3 amino acids: CASSYPGQGNYEQYF. The CDR3 nucleotides read TGTGCCAGCAGTTATCCGGGACAGGGGAACTACGAGCAGTACTTC.

The rearrangement links TRBV29-1 to TRBJ2-1, with D possibly TRBD2 on 7 matching bases. Germline CDR1 and CDR2: SQVTM and ANQGSEA. V gave up 7 bases and J gave up 8 bases, with 21 bases separating them. The CDR3 has 14 residues. The CDR3 sequence is CSAWGRGSTDEQFF. CDR3 DNA: TGCAGCGCCTGGGGGCGGGGGTCTACGGATGAGCAGTTCTTC.

V is TRBV19 and J is TRBJ1-4; 8 bases fit TRBD1. V was pared by 4 bases and J by 7 bases, with 8 bases of the junction left unmatched. Germline V lookup: CDR1 LNHDA, CDR2 SQIVND (reference sequence). There are 15 residues in the CDR3. The CDR3 nucleotides read TGTGCCAGTAGTAGCGAGGACAGGGAGGGTGAAAAACTGTTTTTT. It translates to CASSSEDREGEKLFF.

The chain's CDR3 is CASSEAFQGLGQPQHF. The DNA of the CDR3 is TGTGCCAGCAGTGAAGCTTTCCAGGGGTTGGGACAGCCCCAGCATTTT. The chain couples TRBV6-1 to TRBJ1-5, with D tentatively TRBD1 (6 bases). This CDR3 has 16 residues. Germline-derived CDR1 and CDR2 are MNHNS and SASEGT. V lost 0 bases and J 7 bases, leaving 16 bases between the germline ends.

V gene TRBV19 combines with J gene TRBJ2-7, with D perhaps matching TRBD1 (6 bases). Trimming shortened V by 1 base and J by 3 bases, and 16 bases separated the two germline ends. The CDR3 runs to 16 residues. The germline CDR1 and CDR2 sequences are LNHDA and SQIVND (reference sequence). The CDR3 sequence is CASSIARDTGYYEQYF. CDR3 DNA: TGTGCCAGTAGTATAGCCCGGGACACCGGATACTACGAGCAGTACTTC.

This clone was counted a single time. The chain couples TRBV5-6 to TRBJ2-3; 8 bases are a match to TRBD2. The ends lost 4 bases at V and 3 bases at J; junction bases unmatched: 10. Germline V lookup: CDR1 SGHDT, CDR2 YYEEEE. The CDR3 covers 16 residues. CDR3 bases: TGTGCCAGCAGCCAAACGGGGGGGTTGAAAACAGATACGCAGTATTTT. Translating it yields CASSQTGGLKTDTQYF.

In this sample, this clone turned up a few times. The rearrangement links TRBV5-4 to TRBJ2-2; D gene ambiguous. The CDR3 runs 15 residues. Germline V gives CDR1 SGHNT, CDR2 YYREEE (reference sequence). V dropped 0 bases and J dropped 0 bases, with 6 bases sitting between them. The CDR3: CASSLAGANTGELFF. CDR3 DNA: TGTGCCAGCAGCTTGGCTGGGGCGAACACCGGGGAGCTGTTTTTT.

This clone appeared once. This chain joins TRBV7-9 and TRBJ1-4; TRBD1 matches 8 bases. The V segment lost 3 bases and the J segment 6 bases; nucleotides outside the gene matches: 3. CDR3 length equals 14 residues. CDR1 is SEHNR, CDR2 FQNEAQ, per germline (reference sequence). CDR3 sequence (DNA): TGTGCCAGCAGCTTCGGACAGGGAGATGAAAAACTGTTTTTT. The encoded protein is CASSFGQGDEKLFF.

The chain recombines TRBV2 with TRBJ1-5; D might be TRBD1 (5 bases). This CDR3 is 15 amino acids long. V lost 1 base, J lost 3 bases, and 10 bases lay in between. Germline assignment: CDR1 SNHLY and CDR2 FYNNEI. The CDR3 protein is CASSEETTDNQPQHF. Here the CDR3 DNA reads TGTGCCAGCAGTGAAGAAACGACAGACAATCAGCCCCAGCATTTT.

The V gene is TRBV4-3, the J gene TRBJ2-1; 7 bases line up with TRBD2. The CDR3 totals 17 residues. The V and J ends lost 0 bases and 2 bases, in that order; junction bases with no gene match: 7. Germline CDR1 LGHNA, CDR2 YSLEER. CDR3: CASSQDLMGGAYNEQFF. DNA for the CDR3: TGCGCCAGCAGCCAAGATTTGATGGGAGGGGCCTACAATGAGCAGTTCTTC.

The V call is TRBV6-6, the J call TRBJ2-1; tentatively, D is TRBD1 (6 bases). Germline V gene sequence: CDR1 MNHNY, CDR2 SVGAGI (reference sequence). V was trimmed by 2 bases and J by 5 bases, leaving 10 bases between them. The CDR3 loop spans 14 amino acids. In DNA, the CDR3 is TGTGCCAGCAGTTACGGGACATCTAACAATGAGCAGTTCTTC. Translation gives CASSYGTSNNEQFF.

CDR3: CASSPGTSASTDTQYF. CDR3 DNA sequence: TGTGCCAGCAGCCCCGGGACTAGCGCTAGCACAGATACGCAGTATTTT. The chain employs TRBV7-3 and TRBJ2-3; 10 bases fit TRBD2. Germline assignment: CDR1 SGHTA and CDR2 FQGTGA. The CDR3 has 16 residues. The junction had 5 bases not matched to a gene; V was cut back by 5 bases and J by 0 bases. Filled out from reference TRBV7-3 and TRBJ2-3, the complete variable domain reads GAGVSQTPSNKVTEKGKYVELRCDPISGHTALYWYRQSLGQGPEFLIYFQGTGAADDSGLPNDRFFAVRPEGSVSTLKIQRTERGDSAVYLCASSPGTSASTDTQYFGPGTRLTVL.

The J gene is TRBJ1-5, the V gene TRBV6-1; D remains unclear. The germline V gene has CDR1 MNHNS and CDR2 SASEGT. The ends were cut back, 4 bases at V and 1 base at J, with 8 bases in the middle. This CDR3 spans 14 amino acids. The CDR3 protein is CASSAMSSNQPQHF. The CDR3 region has the DNA TGTGCCAGCAGTGCCATGAGCAGCAATCAGCCCCAGCATTTT.

The V and J genes are TRBV4-1 and TRBJ1-1; possible D gene TRBD1, 6 bases. Germline loops: CDR1 MGHRA, CDR2 YSYEKL. Trimming pared 0 bases from V and 0 bases from J, leaving 17 bases between. CDR3 length: 18 residues. Here the CDR3 reads CASSQERGARAMNTEAFF. CDR3 DNA: TGCGCCAGCAGCCAAGAGAGGGGGGCCCGCGCAATGAACACTGAAGCTTTCTTT.

The chain recombines TRBV5-6 with TRBJ2-3, with a tentative D call TRBD2 (7 bases). The germline V gene has CDR1 SGHDT and CDR2 YYEEEE. The CDR3 has 17 residues. Deletions cut 5 bases from V and 2 bases from J, with 21 bases between. The CDR3 DNA reads as TGTGCCAGCAGTCGCATAGGGGCGGGGGCCGTCACAGATACGCAGTATTTT. This translates into CASSRIGAGAVTDTQYF.

The V and J genes are TRBV10-3 and TRBJ1-1; 7 bases agree with TRBD1. The CDR3 length is 13 residues. The J segment lost 4 bases and the V segment lost 6 bases, leaving 5 bases of the junction unmatched. Germline V gene data show CDR1 as ENHRY and CDR2 as SYGVKD. DNA for the CDR3: TGTGCCATCAGCTATACAGGGGTCACTGAAGCTTTCTTT. It is translated as CAISYTGVTEAFF.

The chain joins TRBV4-3 to TRBJ1-2; no firm D call. The V gene's germline CDR1 is LGHNA and CDR2 YSLEER. This CDR3 is built from 14 residues. V lost 4 bases and J 8 bases, leaving 17 bases between the germline ends. The CDR3 sequence is CASSPRPSGEGYTF. Here the CDR3 DNA reads TGCGCCAGCAGCCCCCGACCGTCTGGGGAAGGCTACACCTTC.

This clone was found once. J is TRBJ2-4 and V is TRBV7-9; D may be TRBD1 (7 bases). The V end lost 2 bases, the J end lost 8 bases, and 25 bases lay between the germline ends. Looked up from germline, CDR1 is SEHNR and CDR2 is FQNEAQ (reference sequence). The CDR3 is made up of 18 amino acids. The DNA of the CDR3 is TGTGCCAGCAGCTTACCCAGTCGCGGGACAGCCAAAACGGACATTCAGTACTTC. Translated: CASSLPSRGTAKTDIQYF.

This clone was recorded a few times. V gene TRBV7-3 combines with J gene TRBJ2-1, with 10 bases aligning to TRBD1. The ends lost 2 bases at V and 14 bases at J; junction bases unmatched: 6. The CDR3 spans 13 residues. Germline V lookup: CDR1 SGHTA, CDR2 FQGTGA. The CDR3 protein is CASSLGYGTGEFF. The CDR3 DNA reads TGTGCCAGCAGCTTAGGGTACGGGACAGGGGAGTTCTTC.

Worth noting for this clone: Other DNA sequences in the sample encode the same CDR3. V usage is TRBV9 and J usage is TRBJ1-1; D is unresolved. Trimming cost V 2 bases and J 0 bases, with 5 bases left between them. The CDR3 spans 13 residues. Germline V gene data show CDR1 as SGDLS and CDR2 as YYNGEE. DNA of the CDR3: TGTGCCAGCAGCGTGATAATGAACACTGAAGCTTTCTTT. This gives the protein CASSVIMNTEAFF.

The CDR3 spells CSVKRQFNEKLFF. The CDR3 DNA sequence: TGCAGCGTTAAACGGCAGTTCAACGAAAAACTGTTTTTT. This chain links TRBV29-1 with TRBJ1-4; D ambiguous. CDR3 size: 13 residues. The germline V gene has CDR1 SQVTM and CDR2 ANQGSEA. V shed 5 bases and J shed 8 bases, with 15 bases lying between them.

The V and J genes are TRBV4-3 and TRBJ2-3, with 11 bases that match TRBD1. V trimming: 4 bases; J trimming: 4 bases; junction bases outside the gene matches: 10. This CDR3 contains 17 residues. The V gene's germline CDR1 is LGHNA and CDR2 YSLEER. In nucleotides, the CDR3 is TGCGCCAGCAGCCCCACCCCTTCGGGACAGGGGGCAGATACGCAGTATTTT. Translation: CASSPTPSGQGADTQYF.

This rearrangement joins TRBV6-5 to TRBJ2-7, with unresolved D. The germline V gene has CDR1 MNHEY and CDR2 SVGAGI. V dropped 6 bases and J dropped 0 bases, with 12 bases sitting between them. The CDR3 consists of 14 residues. The CDR3 loop reads CASRVSPSSYEQYF. The DNA for the CDR3 is TGTGCCAGCAGAGTAAGTCCGTCCTCCTACGAGCAGTACTTC.

The chain links TRBV5-6 to TRBJ1-2; 8 nucleotides match TRBD1. Germline V gene data show CDR1 as SGHDT and CDR2 as YYEEEE. Germline trimming cut 2 bases from V and 1 base from J; bases unmatched to any gene: 1. This CDR3 comprises 14 residues. For the CDR3, the DNA is TGTGCCAGCAGCTTCGGACAGGGTAACTATGGCTACACCTTC. Translated: CASSFGQGNYGYTF.

The V call is TRBV7-2, the J call TRBJ2-7; either TRBD1 or TRBD2 may supply D (6 bases each). The CDR3 is 16 amino acids. CDR1 and CDR2 (germline): SGHTA, FQGNSA. Trimming cost V 3 bases and J 3 bases, with 18 bases left between them. CDR3 sequence (DNA): TGTGCCAGCAGCTTCCATTGGGGGGCGGAGAGCTACGAGCAGTACTTC. Its translation is CASSFHWGAESYEQYF.

This clone was seen more than once but under ten times. V usage is TRBV2 and J usage is TRBJ1-2, with unresolved D. Between the trimmed V and J ends, which lost 3 bases and 4 bases, there was a span of 15 bases. Germline V lookup: CDR1 SNHLY, CDR2 FYNNEI. The CDR3 runs 15 residues. The CDR3 DNA sequence: TGTGCCAGCAGTGAGTCGGCCCGATTACCCTATGGCTACACCTTC. Protein product: CASSESARLPYGYTF.

This clone turned up a few times. The J gene is TRBJ2-7, the V gene TRBV18; TRBD2 aligns across 9 bases. Germline V gene data show CDR1 as KGHSH and CDR2 as LQKENI. Germline trimming cut 1 base from V and 0 bases from J; bases unmatched to any gene: 4. The CDR3 is 16 residues long. CDR3 residues: CASSPREAGGSYEQYF. CDR3 DNA sequence: TGTGCCAGCTCACCACGCGAAGCGGGAGGCTCCTACGAGCAGTACTTC.

This chain uses TRBV5-6 with TRBJ1-2; possible D gene TRBD1, 5 bases. Per germline, CDR1 SGHDT and CDR2 YYEEEE. V was cut by 0 bases and J by 8 bases, with 11 bases left in between. This CDR3 has 13 residues. The CDR3 DNA reads as TGTGCCAGCAGCTTGGCCGCGGGGCAGGGCTACACCTTC. Translating gives CASSLAAGQGYTF.

This clone is a singleton in its sample. The rearrangement joins TRBV29-1 to TRBJ2-7; 9 positions agree with TRBD1. This CDR3 contains 12 residues. CDR1 is SQVTM and CDR2 is ANQGSEA in the germline V gene. The CDR3 sequence is CSGGTGTYEQYF. The DNA for the CDR3 is TGCAGTGGGGGGACAGGGACCTACGAGCAGTACTTC.